This is a list of T cell receptor beta chains from one sample in a study of OX40 agonist ivuxolimab in advanced cancers. Using immunoSEQ multiplex PCR, the repertoire was profiled, and TCRdb retains in-frame clones only, with some absent. The repertoire holds under 95,000 clones, with 89% as singletons. Material: CD4+ or CD8+ T cells sorted from blood, obtained in a trial of the OX40 agonist ivuxolimab. The receptors come from an adult with an advanced solid tumor such as melanoma, head and neck, liver or kidney cancer. Each CDR3 is given with its conserved first and last residue. A D gene is named only where the DNA matches it firmly. Expanded clones get a size class; other rows say once, few or many, or leave the size out.

TRBV9,.,TRBJ1-1,.,CASSVAAGGGGITMNTEAFF,TGTGCCAGCAGCGTAGCCGCAGGCGGGGGGGGAATAACGATGAACACTGAAGCTTTCTTT
TRBV6-1,.,TRBJ2-7,.,CASDSKQGRYEQYF,TGTGCCAGCGATTCAAAACAGGGGAGGTACGAGCAGTACTTC
TRBV30,few,TRBJ2-7,TRBD1,CAWSVGTANSYEQYF,TGTGCCTGGAGTGTTGGGACAGCCAACTCCTACGAGCAGTACTTC
TRBV9,.,TRBJ1-1,.,CASSVVNLEYGTEAFF,TGTGCCAGCAGCGTAGTCAACCTCGAGTATGGCACTGAAGCTTTCTTT
TRBV5-1,.,TRBJ2-7,.,CASSLTRAFYEQYF,TGCGCCAGCAGCTTGACGAGGGCGTTCTACGAGCAGTACTTC
TRBV5-4,.,TRBJ2-6,.,CASTPVGAGSGANVLTF,TGTGCCAGCACCCCGGTAGGGGCAGGTTCTGGGGCCAACGTCCTGACTTTC
TRBV30,.,TRBJ1-1,.,CAWGLGGRTEAFF,TGTGCCTGGGGGCTTGGGGGGCGGACTGAAGCTTTCTTT
TRBV6-4,.,TRBJ2-2,TRBD2,CASTPTPGLAVPGELFF,TGTGCCAGCACCCCGACCCCCGGACTAGCGGTTCCCGGGGAGCTGTTTTTT
TRBV28,.,TRBJ2-5,.,CASSLYPKGGQETQYF,TGTGCCAGCAGTTTATACCCGAAGGGAGGCCAAGAGACCCAGTACTTC
TRBV19,.,TRBJ1-3,.,CASKRQFGNTIYF,TGTGCCAGTAAGAGACAATTTGGAAACACCATATATTTT
TRBV19,.,TRBJ2-3,TRBD2,CASSRNPERGRPDTQYF,TGTGCCAGTAGTCGAAACCCTGAGCGGGGGCGTCCAGATACGCAGTATTTT
TRBV19,.,TRBJ2-5,.,CASSGYRETQYF,TGTGCCAGTAGTGGATACAGGGAGACCCAGTACTTC
TRBV13,.,TRBJ2-2,TRBD2,CASSLPGTRSDTGELFF,TGTGCCAGCAGCTTACCCGGGACTAGATCCGACACCGGGGAGCTGTTTTTT
TRBV29-1,.,TRBJ2-1,.,CSVQSLHEQFF,TGCAGCGTTCAAAGTCTCCATGAGCAGTTCTTC
TRBV10-3,.,TRBJ2-1,TRBD1,CAIRGTGSVEQFF,TGTGCCATCAGAGGGACAGGGTCAGTTGAGCAGTTCTTC
TRBV10-1,.,TRBJ2-1,.,CASSAASAVNNEQFF,TGCGCCAGCAGTGCTGCTAGCGCCGTTAACAATGAGCAGTTCTTC
TRBV5-1,.,TRBJ2-1,.,CASSLSARPEQFF,TGCGCCAGCAGCCTTTCTGCCCGACCTGAGCAGTTCTTC
TRBV2,.,TRBJ2-1,TRBD2,CASSERTSGGASYNEQFF,TGTGCCAGCAGTGAGAGGACTAGCGGGGGGGCCTCCTACAATGAGCAGTTCTTC
TRBV6-1,.,TRBJ1-5,.,CASSEGWERPQHF,TGTGCCAGCAGTGAGGGGTGGGAGAGGCCCCAGCATTTT
TRBV28,.,TRBJ1-5,.,CASLQGPNQPQHF,TGTGCCAGCCTCCAGGGGCCCAATCAGCCCCAGCATTTT
TRBV7-3,.,TRBJ2-2,.,CASSLAGLGAGELFF,TGTGCCAGCAGCTTAGCGGGACTGGGGGCCGGGGAGCTGTTTTTT
TRBV16,.,TRBJ1-2,.,CASSQSPQNYGYTF,TGTGCCAGCAGCCAATCTCCTCAAAACTATGGCTACACCTTC
TRBV5-8,.,TRBJ2-3,.,CASSPGTSWDTQYF,TGTGCCAGCAGCCCCGGCACCAGTTGGGATACGCAGTATTTT
TRBV28,.,TRBJ2-7,.,CASTYRPNTYEQYF,TGTGCCAGCACTTACCGTCCAAATACTTACGAGCAGTACTTC
TRBV5-8,.,TRBJ1-1,.,CASSLRREWGNTEAFF,TGTGCCAGCAGCTTGAGAAGGGAATGGGGCAACACTGAAGCTTTCTTT
TRBV6-6,.,TRBJ1-1,.,CASSYSAGNTEAFF,TGTGCCAGCAGTTACTCGGCCGGGAACACTGAAGCTTTCTTT
TRBV6-1,.,TRBJ2-7,.,CASFGGFAYEQYF,TGTGCCAGCTTCGGAGGGTTTGCCTACGAGCAGTACTTC
TRBV27,.,TRBJ2-7,.,CASSLSAGRDRYEQYF,TGTGCCAGCAGTTTATCCGCTGGTAGGGATCGTTACGAGCAGTACTTC
TRBV5-5,.,TRBJ2-1,.,CASSPSESHYNEQFF,TGTGCCAGCAGCCCTTCCGAGTCCCACTACAATGAGCAGTTCTTC
TRBV19,.,TRBJ2-1,TRBD2,CASLKFGGVSNEQFF,TGTGCCAGTCTTAAATTCGGGGGGGTGAGCAATGAGCAGTTCTTC
TRBV6-6,.,TRBJ2-1,.,CASSSPNEQFF,TGTGCCAGCAGTTCCCCCAATGAGCAGTTCTTC
TRBV6-1,.,TRBJ1-4,.,CASGDGNLFF,TGTGCCAGCGGGGACGGGAACCTGTTTTTT
TRBV5-1,.,TRBJ2-4,.,CASSSGTPSTLAKNIQYF,TGCGCCAGCAGCTCCGGGACACCTTCTACACTAGCCAAAAACATTCAGTACTTC
TRBV30,.,TRBJ1-2,.,CAWSSPEQGRAGYTF,TGTGCCTGGAGTTCTCCCGAACAGGGACGGGCTGGCTACACCTTC
TRBV4-2,.,TRBJ1-3,.,CASSQDGGRAAGNTIYF,TGTGCCAGCAGCCAAGATGGAGGCAGGGCGGCTGGAAACACCATATATTTT
TRBV18,.,TRBJ2-2,TRBD2,CASSPRLAGGPNTGELFF,TGTGCCAGCTCACCTAGGCTAGCGGGAGGCCCAAACACCGGGGAGCTGTTTTTT
TRBV15,.,TRBJ2-3,TRBD2,CATSRSGLAGTDTQYF,TGTGCCACCAGCCGATCGGGGCTAGCGGGGACAGATACGCAGTATTTT